This T cell receptor beta chain originates from a study of T cell changes during pregnancy in multiple sclerosis. The V and J ends lost 7 bases and 0 bases respectively, with 13 bases between them. The CDR3 has 14 residues. Germline CDR1 LNHDA, CDR2 SQIVND (reference sequence). Profiling relied on immunoSEQ multiplex PCR, and the TCRdb table lists in-frame clones only, not all of them. This table has 65,000 to 85,000 clones, approximately 92% appearing once. The sample in question was CD4+ T cells from peripheral blood mononuclear cells, obtained before pregnancy. The chain links TRBV19 to TRBJ2-7; tentatively, D is TRBD1 (6 bases). This sequence originates from a female donor with multiple sclerosis, enrolled in a pregnancy study. Written as DNA, the CDR3 is TGTGCCAGTAAGGTGGACAGCCGCTCCTACGAGCAGTACTTC. Protein product: CASKVDSRSYEQYF.